This TCR beta chain stems from a study of T cell responses to AZD1222 COVID-19 vaccine. From germline, CDR1 is SGDLS and CDR2 YYNGEE. Trimming cost V 4 bases and J 0 bases, with 17 bases left between them. The CDR3 runs to 17 residues. Repertoires were generated with immunoSEQ multiplex PCR, while TCRdb's copy carries only in-frame clones and drops some. Here the sample spans approximately 100,000 clones, about 87% being singletons. The genes are TRBV9 and TRBJ2-1; D is unresolved. This sequence was found in an adult who received the AZD1222 COVID-19 vaccine. This specimen was peripheral blood, taken 28 days after the second AZD1222 dose. For the CDR3, the DNA is TGTGCCAGCAGCCCACGACTCGCCCCGAGCTCCTACAATGAGCAGTTCTTC. Its protein is CASSPRLAPSSYNEQFF.